The 6 T cell receptor beta chains below all came from one sample that was sequenced in a study of T cells in Graves' hyperthyroidism and ophthalmopathy. Amplification targeted TCR beta CDR3 regions from RNA transcripts. During a first-round RT-PCR of the TCR CDR3, the HTBI primer set was used. Each CDR3 protein is one row after TCRdb ran MiXCR on the multiplex PCR reads. The sample lists about 640,000 distinct CDR3 sequences; roughly 20% were seen once. The specimen was blood. All receptors come from a man aged 25 to 40 with Graves' ophthalmopathy.

The chain links TRBV7-2 to TRBJ1-1; unclear D gene. With 4 bases removed from V and 5 bases from J, the gap between germline ends came to 11 bases. Germline CDR1 SGHTA, CDR2 FQGNSA. The CDR3 has 13 residues. The CDR3 loop reads CASSSERKTEAFF. The CDR3 DNA is TGTGCCAGCAGCTCAGAACGGAAAACTGAAGCTTTCTTT.

This clonotype turned up a few times. The V gene is TRBV11-2, the J gene TRBJ1-2; no firm D call. Deletions cut 1 base from V and 9 bases from J, with 15 bases between. This CDR3 has 14 residues. The germline gives CDR1 SGHAT, CDR2 FQNNGV. DNA for the CDR3: TGTGCCAGCAGCTTAGGGTTTTCAGCCCCTAGCTACACCTTC. It codes for CASSLGFSAPSYTF.

This clonotype has a handful of counts. J is TRBJ2-1 and V is TRBV20-1; the match to TRBD2 covers 7 bases. The germline CDR1 and CDR2 sequences are DFQATT and SNEGSKA (reference sequence). The CDR3 extends over 14 amino acids. Losses at the gene ends were 2 bases for V and 2 bases for J; bases not matched to a gene: 3. The CDR3 sequence is CSARRSGTYNEQFF. CDR3 nucleotides: TGCAGTGCTAGACGCAGCGGGACCTACAATGAGCAGTTCTTC.

The chain uses TRBV10-3 and TRBJ2-1; no firm D call. Germline V CDR1 and CDR2: ENHRY, SYGVKD. The V end was cut by 3 bases, the J end by 8 bases, with 8 bases between. The CDR3 runs to 12 residues. CDR3: CAISDSSDEQFF. The CDR3 coding sequence is TGTGCCATCAGTGATTCATCGGATGAGCAGTTCTTC.

This clonotype was seen at least ten times. The chain uses TRBV7-3 and TRBJ2-1; D remains unclear. Trimming removed 5 bases at V and 0 bases at J, with 17 bases between. CDR1 and CDR2 from the germline V gene are SGHTA and FQGTGA. This CDR3 region has 17 residues. The CDR3 coding sequence is TGTGCCAGCAGCGGGGAAGGGCTGGTGAGCTCCTACAATGAGCAGTTCTTC. It encodes CASSGEGLVSSYNEQFF.

This clonotype came up a few times. The chain employs TRBV29-1 and TRBJ1-3; 8 bases are shared with TRBD1. CDR1 is SQVTM, CDR2 ANQGSEA, per germline. The V segment lost 6 bases and the J segment 4 bases; nucleotides outside the gene matches: 8. The CDR3 loop spans 14 amino acids. In DNA form, the CDR3 reads TGCAGCGTCGCTAGGACAGGGACAGGAAACACCATATATTTT. It is translated as CSVARTGTGNTIYF.